Sequencing of this T cell receptor (beta chain) was carried out in a study of blood T cell repertoires in COVID-19. Residents of around 24 US areas, aged about 18 to 89 years, made up the participants. Participants had their cohort set by participant-reported clinical history. Recovery meant two consecutive negative NP/OP PCR tests, professional clearance, or resolved symptoms. In the authors' workflow: Estimation of nucleated cell counts was performed using reference gene primer amplification. Generated by immunoSEQ multiplex PCR, the TCRdb table keeps only in-frame clones and is missing some. That table is the source of V, J and clone size, and D and trimming were worked out from the DNA. The sample has a few hundred thousand clones, over 80% seen once. The CDR3 loop spans 12 amino acids. Germline CDR1 and CDR2: MNHNS and SASEGT. Trimming stripped 3 bases from V and 2 bases from J, with 5 bases between.

This clonotype originated in a man aged 30-40 years who had recovered from COVID-19. This sequence joins TRBV6-1 and TRBJ2-7; D call uncertain. Sequencing input: PBMCs or T cells enriched from blood (not recorded which). CDR3 DNA sequence: TGTGCCAGCAGTGATACAGCCTACGAGCAGTACTTC. It specifies CASSDTAYEQYF.